This T cell receptor (beta chain) derives from a study of T cells after yellow fever vaccination. About the research overall: Preparation of the low-cell-number fractions used SMART-Seq v4 Ultra Low Input. Study outcomes and limitations: Abundant clonotypes from the bulk population could contaminate FACS-sorted repertoires.

This clonotype was observed at least ten times. Its antigen is undetermined. A single record per CDR3 protein comes from TCRdb applying MiXCR to the 5' RACE reads. The sample lists about 160,000 distinct CDR3 sequences, around 7.3% occurring once. This sequence originates from a man younger than 30 who received the YFV17D yellow fever vaccine. The sample consisted of CD4+ T cells sorted from PBMCs, taken 5 days after the first yellow fever vaccination.

The CDR3 DNA sequence: TGTGCCAGCTCACCACCGGCGGGACCCTACAATGAGCAGTTCTTC. This translates into CASSPPAGPYNEQFF. This sequence joins TRBV18 and TRBJ2-1; perhaps TRBD2 as D (6 bases). Germline CDR1 KGHSH, CDR2 LQKENI. The CDR3 consists of 15 residues. With 0 bases removed from V and 2 bases from J, the gap between germline ends came to 8 bases.